What follows describes a single T cell receptor (beta chain). The data derive from a study of CD8 T cells in Susac syndrome. Per germline, CDR1 MNHEY and CDR2 SMNVEV (reference sequence). CDR3 length: 14 residues. V was cut by 5 bases and J by 7 bases, with 14 bases left in between. cDNA came from about 0.5 to 1 ug RNA primed by random hexamers. In TCRdb, the immunoSEQ multiplex PCR reads were re-called with MiXCR into one record per CDR3 protein. This table holds some 100,000 distinct CDR3 sequences, 85% to 95% found once. This chain joins TRBV27 and TRBJ1-4; possible D gene TRBD1, 5 bases. The clonotype was recovered from a human donor with multiple sclerosis. Material: CD4+ T cells from PBMCs. CDR3 nucleotide sequence: TGTGCCAGCAGTACCCCGGGGGTCGGTGAAAAACTGTTTTTT. This gives the protein CASSTPGVGEKLFF.